The clone carrying this T cell receptor (beta chain) was seen many times. Its antigen remains unknown. Combining a sample-barcoded 5' primer with a J-beta primer mix, a second PCR ran for roughly 7 to 11 cycles. Researchers report that a template-switch adaptor with 12 random nucleotides tagged each cDNA molecule. In TCRdb, the 5' RACE reads were re-called with MiXCR into one record per CDR3 protein. Of approximately 810,000 distinct CDR3 sequences in the sample, 29% were seen once. The data belong to a study of blood T cells in healthy people across ages. General study findings and limits: Naive CD4+ cells and diversity were both higher in long-lived donors than in aged donors.

Isolated PBMCs totaled at least 6.5 million in each sample. Each sample provided at least 5.5 micrograms of extracted total RNA. The material sequenced was blood. The TCR was taken from a woman at least 80 years old in good health.

The CDR3 DNA is TGTGCCAGCAGCTTAGGCAAAAACAATGAGCAGTTCTTC. Translation gives CASSLGKNNEQFF. The genes are TRBV7-9 and TRBJ2-1; D is unclear. The CDR3 spans 13 residues. Germline loops: CDR1 SEHNR, CDR2 FQNEAQ (reference sequence). V was cut by 1 base and J by 5 bases, with 6 bases left in between.